These 9 T cell receptor beta chains share one sample of origin, sequenced in a study of T-cell memory formation after mild COVID-19 (dated by TCRdb to the early 2020s). The library was produced with 5' RACE. The run used an Illumina NovaSeq 6000. TCRdb reprocessing: public reads trimmed at Q25 with fastp, clones called with MiXCR, in-frame beta chains kept. Each CDR3 protein appears once, grouped with its most common genes and DNA. This sample gives more than 300,000 distinct CDR3 sequences in total; about an eighth of them show up just once. Jointly, the top ten make up 22% of the sample. Sequenced input: PBMCs or a T cell subset sorted from them (not recorded which). The receptor set was obtained from a man younger than 35 who had mild COVID-19 (a few samples of this study predate the infection). The sample titles of this study are shuffled in the database, so cell type and time point are left out; the donor was told from shared clones.

V is TRBV9 and J is TRBJ2-3; 13 nucleotides match TRBD2. Germline CDR1 is SGDLS and CDR2 is YYNGEE. V shed 3 bases and J 3 bases; nucleotides not matched to a gene: 4. The CDR3 is 16 residues long. CDR3 loop: CASSAPGLAGTDTQYF. CDR3 nucleotide sequence: TGTGCCAGCAGCGCCCCGGGACTAGCGGGGACAGATACGCAGTATTTT.

Many counts were recorded for this clonotype. This sequence joins TRBV12-3 or TRBV12-4 and TRBJ1-1; unclear D gene. Trimming stripped 3 bases from V and 6 bases from J, with 8 bases between. The CDR3 has 12 residues. The CDR3 loop is CASSLSLAEAFF. CDR3 DNA sequence: TGTGCCAGCAGTTTGTCGCTGGCTGAAGCTTTCTTT.

The chain links TRBV20-1 to TRBJ2-7; either TRBD1 or TRBD2 may supply D (5 bases each). In germline, CDR1 is DFQATT, CDR2 SNEGSKA (reference sequence). This CDR3 region has 13 residues. Trimming pared 3 bases from V and 2 bases from J, leaving 11 bases between. CDR3 in DNA: TGCAGTGCTAGGGGGCAGGGAGCCTACGAGCAGTACGTC. It is translated as CSARGQGAYEQYV.

The sample holds a few counts of this clonotype. This sequence joins TRBV2 and TRBJ2-2; D is unresolved. Germline-derived CDR1 and CDR2 are SNHLY and FYNNEI. The CDR3 extends over 14 amino acids. Trimming removed 6 bases at V and 0 bases at J, with 8 bases between. Here the CDR3 reads CASRAEPNTGELFF. CDR3 in DNA: TGTGCCAGCAGGGCAGAACCGAACACCGGGGAGCTGTTTTTT.

This chain connects TRBV7-3 to TRBJ2-3, with TRBD2 as a possible D gene (6 bases). Trimming removed 5 bases from V and 4 bases from J, with 13 bases in between. Germline V gene data show CDR1 as SGHTA and CDR2 as FQGTGA. The length of the CDR3 is 14 residues. CDR3 sequence: CASSRVGGADTQYF. For the CDR3, the DNA is TGTGCCAGCAGCCGGGTGGGAGGCGCAGATACGCAGTATTTT.

The gene calls are TRBV4-3 and TRBJ2-5, with no clear D. The CDR3 covers 15 residues. In germline, CDR1 is LGHNA, CDR2 YSLEER. Trimming removed 1 base at V and 2 bases at J, with 11 bases between. The DNA for the CDR3 is TGCGCCAGCAGCCAAGGCAAGAGCAGGCAAGAGACCCAGTACTTC. Residues: CASSQGKSRQETQYF.

The chain is built from TRBV12-3 or TRBV12-4 and TRBJ2-3; 8 bases map to TRBD1. The CDR3 covers 15 residues. V was clipped by 4 bases and J by 2 bases; unmatched bases: 5. CDR3 coding DNA: TGTGCCAGCAGTTCCAGGGGGCCACACACAGATACGCAGTATTTT. The encoded protein is CASSSRGPHTDTQYF.

This clonotype was counted ten times or more. The chain links TRBV13 to TRBJ2-6; possibly TRBD1 for D (6 bases). The CDR3 extends over 17 amino acids. The germline V gene encodes CDR1 PRHDT and CDR2 FYEKMQ (reference sequence). The V gene lost 5 bases and the J gene lost 0 bases, with 14 bases spanning the gap. Here the CDR3 DNA reads TGTGCCAGCAGCCCTCGTTGGGACACCTCTGGGGCCAACGTCCTGACTTTC. As protein: CASSPRWDTSGANVLTF.

This clonotype occurred a few times. This chain connects TRBV25-1 to TRBJ2-1; D remains unclear. Germline-derived CDR1 and CDR2 are MGHDK and SYGVNS. Trimming shortened V by 7 bases and J by 0 bases, and 10 bases separated the two germline ends. The CDR3 length is 14 residues. CDR3 loop: CASTGVDSYNEQFF. The CDR3 DNA follows: TGTGCCAGCACTGGAGTCGACTCCTACAATGAGCAGTTCTTC.